This TCR beta chain appears in the sequencing data of a study of blood T cell repertoires in COVID-19. About the research overall: Nucleic acid was either cDNA or gDNA, and it came from T cells, B-cell-depleted T cells, or PBMCs.

In the authors' methods: Amplification with reference gene primers provided the estimates of nucleated cell counts. Sequencing was performed with immunoSEQ multiplex PCR; in TCRdb, only in-frame clones are kept and a portion is missing. The DNA was the basis for D and trimming; V, J and clone size are from that table. The sample gives some 170,000 clones, approximately 80% of which show up once; around 15% is in the top ten. Residents of about 25 US areas, aged roughly 18 to 89 years, made up the participants. The germline CDR1 and CDR2 sequences are SGHTA and FQGNSA. The CDR3 totals 16 residues. The V gene end was trimmed by 1 base and the J gene end by 4 bases; junction bases not matched to a gene: 9.

V is TRBV7-2 and J is TRBJ2-5; 7 positions agree with TRBD1. This TCR came from a man in his forties or fifties who had recovered from COVID-19. The sequenced sample was PBMCs or T cells enriched from blood (not recorded which). CDR3 nucleotide sequence: TGTGCCAGCAGCTTAGGGACAGGCCCACCAAGAGAGACCCAGTACTTC. Amino acid sequence: CASSLGTGPPRETQYF.